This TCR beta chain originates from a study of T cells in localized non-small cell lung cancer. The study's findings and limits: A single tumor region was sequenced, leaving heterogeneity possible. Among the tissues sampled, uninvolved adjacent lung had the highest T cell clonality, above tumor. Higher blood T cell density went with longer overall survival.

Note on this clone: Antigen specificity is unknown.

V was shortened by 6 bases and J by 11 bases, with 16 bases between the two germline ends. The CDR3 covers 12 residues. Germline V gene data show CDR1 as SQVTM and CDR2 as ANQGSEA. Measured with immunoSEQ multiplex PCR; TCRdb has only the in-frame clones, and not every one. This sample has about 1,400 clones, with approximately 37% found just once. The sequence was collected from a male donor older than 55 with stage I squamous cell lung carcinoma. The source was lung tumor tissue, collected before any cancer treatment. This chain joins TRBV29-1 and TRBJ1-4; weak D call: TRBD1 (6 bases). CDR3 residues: CSVRTGRGKLFF. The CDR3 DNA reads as TGCAGCGTCCGGACCGGGAGGGGGAAACTGTTTTTT.